The 30 T cell receptor beta chains below all came from one sample that was sequenced in a study of T cell changes during pregnancy in multiple sclerosis. Produced via immunoSEQ multiplex PCR; TCRdb's table is partial and in-frame only. Among around 20,000 clones listed, approximately 89% were seen once. Here the sequenced sample was CD8+ T cells from peripheral blood mononuclear cells, taken after pregnancy. Receptors were obtained from a female donor in good health, enrolled as a control in a pregnancy study.

The chain joins TRBV5-6 to TRBJ1-1; 8 bases are shared with TRBD1. V shed 4 bases and J 10 bases; nucleotides not matched to a gene: 12. The CDR3 is 14 residues long. CDR1 is SGHDT and CDR2 is YYEEEE in the germline V gene. The CDR3 region has the DNA TGTGCCAGCAGCCTCAGACAGGGGCGCTTCGGAGCTTTCTTT. Residues: CASSLRQGRFGAFF.

The chain links TRBV6-1 to TRBJ2-3; TRBD1 agrees at 11 bases. J was trimmed by 0 bases and V by 6 bases; bases with no gene match: 14. Per germline, CDR1 MNHNS and CDR2 SASEGT. This CDR3 contains 19 residues. The CDR3 reads CASRETGTGGTYSTDTQYF. As DNA, the CDR3 is TGTGCCAGCAGGGAAACCGGGACAGGGGGGACCTATAGCACAGATACGCAGTATTTT.

The chain is built from TRBV27 and TRBJ1-4; D is perhaps TRBD1 (6 bases). The CDR3 extends over 17 amino acids. The germline V gene encodes CDR1 MNHEY and CDR2 SMNVEV (reference sequence). Between the trimmed V and J ends, which lost 2 bases and 0 bases, there was a span of 13 bases. The DNA for the CDR3 is TGTGCCAGCAGTTTACAAGGGGGAGCTGCAACTAATGAAAAACTGTTTTTT. This sequence encodes CASSLQGGAATNEKLFF.

The CDR3 here is CASSVQDSRNEQFF. The CDR3 DNA reads as TGTGCCAGCAGCGTACAGGACAGCAGAAATGAGCAGTTCTTC. The chain employs TRBV9 and TRBJ2-1, with a tentative D call TRBD1 (6 bases). V was trimmed by 1 base and J by 7 bases, leaving 12 bases between them. This CDR3 region has 14 residues. Germline V gene lookup returns CDR1 SGDLS and CDR2 YYNGEE.

The chain is built from TRBV11-2 and TRBJ1-2; no definite D call. V dropped 6 bases and J dropped 7 bases, with 12 bases sitting between them. The CDR3 extends over 12 amino acids. Germline loops: CDR1 SGHAT, CDR2 FQNNGV. As DNA, the CDR3 is TGTGCCAGCAGGTACTACGGAGGTGGCTACACCTTC. Its protein is CASRYYGGGYTF. The variable domain in full, completed from reference TRBV11-2 and TRBJ1-2, reads EAGVAQSPRYKIIEKRQSVAFWCNPISGHATLYWYQQILGQGPKLLIQFQNNGVVDDSQLPKDRFSAERLKGVDSTLKIQPAKLEDSAVYLCASRYYGGGYTFGSGTRLTVV.

The rearrangement links TRBV10-3 to TRBJ2-1; the D is unclear. V was trimmed by 3 bases and J by 0 bases, leaving 9 bases between them. The CDR3 covers 15 residues. CDR1 is ENHRY, CDR2 SYGVKD, per germline. CDR3 nucleotides: TGTGCCATCAGTGATCCAGCGAGCTCCTACAATGAGCAGTTCTTC. It translates to CAISDPASSYNEQFF.

This sequence joins TRBV18 and TRBJ2-7; TRBD1 matches at 10 bases. The germline CDR1 and CDR2 sequences are KGHSH and LQKENI. V lost 4 bases and J lost 4; bases outside the gene matches: 16. This CDR3 is 18 amino acids long. The CDR3 region is CASSLTGGGRGEYYEQYF. The CDR3 nucleotides are TGTGCCAGCTCACTGACAGGGGGCGGCCGGGGCGAATATTACGAGCAGTACTTC.

The chain uses TRBV6-1 and TRBJ2-3, with TRBD1 identical over 12 bases. Germline lookup yields CDR1 MNHNS and CDR2 SASEGT. V trimming: 4 bases; J trimming: 6 bases; junction bases outside the gene matches: 8. The CDR3 sequence is 16 residues long. The CDR3 DNA reads TGTGCCAGCAGTGCCCGCGACGGGACAGGGGGCGATACGCAGTATTTT. This sequence encodes CASSARDGTGGDTQYF.

This chain uses TRBV12-1 with TRBJ2-7; TRBD1 is the table's D call and was not checked against the DNA. TRBV12-1 is labeled a pseudogene. This CDR3 is built from 16 residues. CDR3 nucleotides: TGTGCCAGCAGCTTTCCCTCGCTACAGGAAATCTACGAGCAGTACTTC. It translates to CASSFPSLQEIYEQYF.

This rearrangement joins TRBV9 to TRBJ1-2, with a possible D match to TRBD1 (6 bases). The V and J ends lost 3 bases and 6 bases respectively, with 21 bases between them. Germline V gene sequence: CDR1 SGDLS, CDR2 YYNGEE. CDR3 length equals 16 residues. CDR3 in amino acids: CASSASPTGLLDGYTF. CDR3 bases: TGTGCCAGCAGCGCGTCACCCACAGGGTTATTAGATGGCTACACCTTC.

The chain couples TRBV6-1 to TRBJ2-1; D gene uncertain. The CDR3 is 12 residues long. Germline CDR1 and CDR2: MNHNS and SASEGT. Trimming pared 5 bases from V and 14 bases from J, leaving 16 bases between. The CDR3 nucleotides read TGTGCCAGCAGTTCAAATTCCCAGTTTGAGTTCTTC. It yields the protein CASSSNSQFEFF.

The chain is built from TRBV7-6 and TRBJ2-7; TRBD1 aligns across 7 bases. The CDR3 contains 13 residues. V was clipped by 10 bases and J by 1 base; unmatched bases: 7. In germline, CDR1 is SGHVS, CDR2 FNYEAQ. CDR3: CATSGTASYEQYF. CDR3 in DNA: TGTGCCACCTCCGGGACAGCATCCTACGAGCAGTACTTC.

A few counts support this clone. The J gene is TRBJ1-1, the V gene TRBV30; weak D call: TRBD1 (5 bases). The germline V gene encodes CDR1 GTSNPN and CDR2 SVGIG (reference sequence). With 3 bases removed from V and 4 bases from J, the gap between germline ends came to 12 bases. The length of the CDR3 is 13 residues. The CDR3 is CAWRVGGGTEAFF. The CDR3, as DNA: TGTGCCTGGAGGGTTGGGGGAGGCACTGAAGCTTTCTTT.

V is TRBV27 and J is TRBJ1-6, with D unclear. The length of the CDR3 is 15 residues. Trimming took 3 bases from V and 4 from J, leaving 10 bases between them. The germline CDR1 and CDR2 sequences are MNHEY and SMNVEV (reference sequence). CDR3 in amino acids: CASSLLGIYNSPLHF. Written as DNA, the CDR3 is TGTGCCAGCAGTTTGTTGGGCATATATAATTCACCCCTCCACTTT.

To note about this clone: The junction differs from germline at one of its ends, possibly a read error. The CDR3 loop reads CASSSHGTSGVGNYNEQFF. In DNA form, the CDR3 reads TGTGCCAGCAGCTCGCATGGGACTAGCGGGGTAGGAAATTACAATGAACAGTTCTTC. The V gene is TRBV7-9, the J gene TRBJ2-1; 13 bases fit TRBD2. The CDR3 contains 19 residues. Germline V gene lookup returns CDR1 SEHNR and CDR2 FQNEAQ (reference sequence).

The rearrangement uses TRBV4-3 and TRBJ1-3, with TRBD1 identical over 7 bases. This CDR3 contains 17 residues. Germline values: CDR1 LGHNA, CDR2 YSLEER. Trimming removed 4 bases from V and 0 bases from J; junction bases left unmatched: 9. CDR3 DNA sequence: TGCGCCAGCAGCCCCACCTGGGGGGACAGCTCTGGAAACACCATATATTTT. Translating gives CASSPTWGDSSGNTIYF.

V gene TRBV7-9 combines with J gene TRBJ2-1, with 11 positions matching TRBD2. J lost 4 bases, V lost 5 bases, and 4 bases had no gene match. Germline CDR1 SEHNR, CDR2 FQNEAQ (reference sequence). The CDR3 sequence is 15 residues long. CDR3 in amino acids: CASSRTSGGYNEQFF. The CDR3, as DNA: TGTGCCAGCAGCCGTACTAGCGGGGGATACAATGAGCAGTTCTTC.

V is TRBV5-1 and J is TRBJ2-7; the D gene is possibly TRBD1 (6 bases). Germline CDR1 SGHRS, CDR2 YFSETQ. The CDR3 length is 17 residues. V was cut by 1 base and J by 1 base, with 18 bases left in between. CDR3 nucleotide sequence: TGCGCCAGCAGCTTGCCCAACAGGACAGAGGGTTCCTACGAGCAGTACTTC. This translates into CASSLPNRTEGSYEQYF. Full variable domain (missing parts from reference TRBV5-1 and TRBJ2-7): KAGVTQTPRYLIKTRGQQVTLSCSPISGHRSVSWYQQTPGQGLQFLFEYFSETQRNKGNFPGRFSGRQFSNSRSEMNVSTLELGDSALYLCASSLPNRTEGSYEQYFGPGTRLTVT.

V usage is TRBV4-3 and J usage is TRBJ1-1; tentative D call: TRBD1 (6 bases). CDR3 size: 16 residues. Per the germline V gene, CDR1 is LGHNA and CDR2 is YSLEER. V was shortened by 2 bases and J by 3 bases, with 16 bases between the two germline ends. CDR3 nucleotide sequence: TGCGCCAGCAGCCAACTAACAGGGCAGTGGGACACTGAAGCTTTCTTT. Translated: CASSQLTGQWDTEAFF.

V is TRBV20-1 and J is TRBJ1-2; D gene uncertain. Germline V gene lookup returns CDR1 DFQATT and CDR2 SNEGSKA (reference sequence). The V end was cut by 1 base, the J end by 7 bases, with 7 bases between. This CDR3 is 11 amino acids long. The CDR3 loop reads CSARAQAGYTF. The CDR3 DNA reads as TGCAGTGCTAGAGCCCAGGCTGGCTACACCTTC.

The chain carries TRBV7-8 and TRBJ2-1; TRBD2 matches at 9 bases. V was pared by 0 bases and J by 1 base, with 13 bases of the junction left unmatched. The germline gives CDR1 SGHVS, CDR2 FQNEAQ. The CDR3 is 20 amino acids. The CDR3: CASSLAVRTDLAGSYNEQFF. In nucleotides, the CDR3 is TGTGCCAGCAGCTTAGCGGTCCGTACTGATCTAGCGGGGTCCTACAATGAGCAGTTCTTC. The entire variable domain, with the rest obtained from reference TRBV7-8 and TRBJ2-1, is as follows: GAGVSQSPRYKVAKRGQDVALRCDPISGHVSLFWYQQALGQGPEFLTYFQNEAQLDKSGLPSDRFFAERPEGSVSTLKIQRTQQEDSAVYLCASSLAVRTDLAGSYNEQFFGPGTRLTVL.

The chain couples TRBV7-9 to TRBJ2-1; 8 bases line up with TRBD2. Germline values: CDR1 SEHNR, CDR2 FQNEAQ (reference sequence). The trim removed 3 bases at V and 7 bases at J, leaving 11 bases unmatched. There are 16 residues in the CDR3. The CDR3 DNA reads TGTGCCAGCAGCTTCAGGGGAGTAGCGGGGTTTAATGAGCAGTTCTTC. This sequence encodes CASSFRGVAGFNEQFF.

V is TRBV4-3 and J is TRBJ1-4; maybe TRBD1 (5 bases). V lost 1 base and J 1 base, leaving 10 bases between the germline ends. CDR1 LGHNA and CDR2 YSLEER come from the germline V gene. The CDR3 totals 16 residues. CDR3 residues: CASSQGTGRTNEKLFF. The CDR3 coding sequence is TGCGCCAGCAGCCAAGGCACAGGCAGAACTAATGAAAAACTGTTTTTT.

The chain has TRBV25-1 and TRBJ1-4, with D maybe TRBD1 (6 bases). The CDR3 length is 12 residues. The V and J ends lost 1 base and 10 bases respectively, with 7 bases between them. Germline CDR1 MGHDK, CDR2 SYGVNS. CDR3 loop: CASSESRGKLFF. The CDR3 nucleotides read TGTGCCAGCAGTGAATCCAGGGGAAAACTGTTTTTT.

This chain joins TRBV27 and TRBJ2-2; 8 positions agree with TRBD1. The ends lost 6 bases at V and 5 bases at J; junction bases unmatched: 14. The V gene's germline CDR1 is MNHEY and CDR2 SMNVEV (reference sequence). The CDR3 loop spans 17 amino acids. The DNA for the CDR3 is TGTGCCAGCAGCCGAGAGACAGGGGCCCCGAGAACCGGGGAGCTGTTTTTT. This translates into CASSRETGAPRTGELFF.

The CDR3 spells CASSQDLRTGGNHQFF. The DNA for the CDR3 is TGCGCCAGCAGCCAAGACTTGAGGACAGGGGGCAATCATCAGTTCTTC. The chain combines TRBV4-3 with TRBJ2-1; 11 nucleotides align to TRBD1. V dropped 0 bases and J dropped 13; count of bases not matched to a gene: 11. The CDR3 totals 16 residues. Per the germline V gene, CDR1 is LGHNA and CDR2 is YSLEER.

This chain joins TRBV4-3 and TRBJ1-1, with 7 bases lining up with TRBD1. The CDR3 has 16 amino acids. The V gene's germline CDR1 is LGHNA and CDR2 YSLEER. With 0 bases clipped from V and 4 bases from J, the junction kept 8 bases outside the gene matches. The CDR3 nucleotides are TGCGCCAGCAGCCAAGATCTGGGGGCAGGGGGCACTGAAGCTTTCTTT. Translating it yields CASSQDLGAGGTEAFF.

This chain joins TRBV4-3 and TRBJ2-7; D remains ambiguous. This CDR3 comprises 16 residues. Germline CDR1 LGHNA, CDR2 YSLEER. Deletions cut 0 bases from V and 0 bases from J, with 12 bases between. This CDR3 is CASSQDGPASSYEQYF. CDR3 in DNA: TGCGCCAGCAGCCAAGATGGGCCCGCGAGCTCCTACGAGCAGTACTTC.

This chain uses TRBV9 with TRBJ2-5; TRBD1 agrees at 9 bases. Judging by the DNA end, TRBJ2-7 fits better; the J call may be wrong. CDR3 length: 15 amino acids. Germline CDR1 is SGDLS and CDR2 is YYNGEE. The CDR3 coding sequence is TGTGCCAGCAGCGTGGCAGACAGGGGGTCCTACGAGCAGTACTTC. Protein product: CASSVADRGSYEQYF.

The chain has TRBV11-3 and TRBJ2-5; maybe TRBD1 (5 bases). This CDR3 region has 16 residues. V was trimmed by 0 bases and J by 2 bases, leaving 13 bases between them. Germline V gives CDR1 SGHNT, CDR2 YENEEA. The CDR3 here is CASSLDSARGQETQYF. CDR3 nucleotides: TGTGCCAGCAGCTTAGATTCTGCTAGGGGTCAAGAGACCCAGTACTTC.